This TCR beta chain appears in the sequencing data of a study of blood T cell repertoires in COVID-19. For the study at large: Sites across the United States, Italy and Spain contributed samples from acute and convalescent COVID-19.

Participants were aged 18 to 89 years from approximately 24 US areas. Recovered status applied to Cohort 3 donors who had two consecutive negative PCRs. It also applied to those with clearance or with symptom resolution. CDR1 is MNHEY and CDR2 is SMNVEV in the germline V gene (reference sequence). Deletions cut 6 bases from V and 2 bases from J, with 11 bases between. This CDR3 has 14 amino acids. Sequencing used immunoSEQ multiplex PCR; TCRdb keeps in-frame clones, though not all of them. This table holds 350,000 to 400,000 clones, over 75% found once. The chain carries TRBV27 and TRBJ2-1, with D unresolved. Specimen: PBMCs or T cells enriched from blood (not recorded which). This clonotype was obtained from a man younger than 35 who had recovered from COVID-19. The CDR3: CASSSVGAYNEQFF. In DNA form, the CDR3 reads TGTGCCAGCAGCTCGGTCGGAGCCTACAATGAGCAGTTCTTC.